This TCR beta chain was recovered during a study of shared clonotypes between healthy human individuals (dated by TCRdb to about 2020). For the study in its entirety: Two women and a few men aged 18 to 49 years were included in the cohort. To estimate repertoire size and how much clonotypes are shared between individuals, the study performed deep sequencing of blood TCR repertoires from five healthy adults. For each donor, three plates each were used for CD4 naive and CD4 memory, two plates were used for CD8 naive, and one plate was used for CD8 memory. Different laboratories and diverse techniques were used to prepare libraries and sequence TCR repertoires, to increase sequencing depth and limit assay-specific biases. Per donor, leukapheresis produced somewhere between about 0.94 and 10 billion PBMCs.

CD8 naive samples were obtained by positive selection for CCR7 among CD45RO-negative cells, yielding a CD45RA+CCR7+ population from which TemRA cells were excluded. Donors were healthy HIV-negative adults with no recently reported acute infections or vaccinations. Every donor was a Caucasian adult residing in Nashville, Tennessee, USA. After blood collection by leukapheresis, PBMCs were isolated using Ficoll-Histopaque density gradient centrifugation and then cryopreserved in the vapor phase of liquid nitrogen. Purity and quantity of every magnetically sorted T cell population were checked by analytical flow cytometry. Genomic DNA was isolated from every sorted fraction and measured by UV absorbance on a Nanodrop 2000c. TCR CDR3 regions were amplified from genomic DNA by multiplex PCR using the deep immunoSEQ assay. Extracted genomic DNA from each cell subset was spread evenly across all wells of several immunoSEQ 96-well plates, with each plate serving as a replicate. For sorted subsets, around 0.2 ug of genomic DNA, equivalent to 25,000 to 30,000 T cell genomes, went into each replicate PCR. The purified libraries were quantified using a Qubit 3.0 fluorometer, sized with a Bioanalyzer 2100, and then quantified again using the KAPA Library Quantification kit. Every immunoSEQ 96-well plate was sequenced on a dedicated single-read 150-cycle Illumina NextSeq 550 flow cell. Regarding the original processing steps: The immunoSEQ output contained only junctional sequences without quality scores, so filtering could not match that applied to full-length reads. To assign V/J genes and CDR3, sequences were annotated against IMGT germline references using PyIR, a Python wrapper for IgBLAST v1.9. Any read was removed if the V/J assignment was weak (E-value above 1e-6), the CDR3 was missing, or the read contained stop codons, out-of-frame junctions, or ambiguous translated residues. V3J clonotypes were defined by identical inferred V gene, J gene, and CDR3 amino acid sequence. Percentage overlap between repertoires was computed as shared unique clonotypes divided by the size of the smaller repertoire. Richness of each repertoire was evaluated using RTK rarefaction, the Chao1 estimator, and Recon v2.1 estimates of unobserved clonotypes. For all TCRbeta clonotypes obtained by the gDNA method from a handful of donors, generation probabilities were computed with OLGA. The table was pulled from immuneACCESS by TCRdb, which kept in-frame rearrangements only. Such tables lose some clones; where checked, under half of the loss comes from unresolved V genes, and the rest has no known cause. V and J calls and clone size are given by that table; D and trimming were obtained from the DNA. This sample gives a few million clones in total; 93% of them show up just once. The top ten clones comprise 1.5% to 2% of the sample.

Summary of the overall study and its limitations: Pairwise subsampling led to the expectation that sequencing depth would affect the degree of clonotype sharing among donors. When a handful of donors were compared, the shared fraction of clonotypes was around 4.6% for naive CD4, roughly 3.3% for naive CD8, more than 2% for memory CD4, and about 0.36% for memory CD8. Even with the large sequencing depth, rarefaction of the sorted-subset datasets indicated that sequencing was incomplete. Larger estimated clonotype richness was generally found for naive subsets than for memory subsets. Compared with non-shared clonotypes, the clonotypes found in all four sorted-subset donors had higher generation probabilities. The genetic and exposure-history diversity represented was limited by the small number of donors. Sampling was limited to blood, and TCR repertoires in tissue likely differ from TCR repertoires in blood.

A remark on this clone: The specificity of this receptor is unknown. Base qualities are missing; no much larger clone stands one base away. The sample has other DNA sequences that encode this CDR3 too.

V is clipped by 3 bases and J by 4 bases, and the sequence between their germline boundaries is 10 bases long. The germline V gene (reference sequence) yields MNHEY for CDR1 and SMNVEV for CDR2. From the cysteine through the phenylalanine, the CDR3 covers 13 amino acids. The sequence is cut down to CDR3 DNA, 39 bases in frame from base 1. Recombination linked TRBV27 to TRBJ2-7; the best D guess is TRBD2, with 7 bases matching. The sequence derives from a young man in good health. Some clones in this sample may be carry-over from other donors' samples. The sequenced material came from naive CD8+ T cells from PBMCs. Reading the label with the study, this specimen's cell subset or site is: CD45RA+CCR7+. The nucleotide sequence is given as TGTGCCAGCAGTTTGGGGGGGCGGTACGAGCAGTACTTC. It is translated as CASSLGGRYEQYF.